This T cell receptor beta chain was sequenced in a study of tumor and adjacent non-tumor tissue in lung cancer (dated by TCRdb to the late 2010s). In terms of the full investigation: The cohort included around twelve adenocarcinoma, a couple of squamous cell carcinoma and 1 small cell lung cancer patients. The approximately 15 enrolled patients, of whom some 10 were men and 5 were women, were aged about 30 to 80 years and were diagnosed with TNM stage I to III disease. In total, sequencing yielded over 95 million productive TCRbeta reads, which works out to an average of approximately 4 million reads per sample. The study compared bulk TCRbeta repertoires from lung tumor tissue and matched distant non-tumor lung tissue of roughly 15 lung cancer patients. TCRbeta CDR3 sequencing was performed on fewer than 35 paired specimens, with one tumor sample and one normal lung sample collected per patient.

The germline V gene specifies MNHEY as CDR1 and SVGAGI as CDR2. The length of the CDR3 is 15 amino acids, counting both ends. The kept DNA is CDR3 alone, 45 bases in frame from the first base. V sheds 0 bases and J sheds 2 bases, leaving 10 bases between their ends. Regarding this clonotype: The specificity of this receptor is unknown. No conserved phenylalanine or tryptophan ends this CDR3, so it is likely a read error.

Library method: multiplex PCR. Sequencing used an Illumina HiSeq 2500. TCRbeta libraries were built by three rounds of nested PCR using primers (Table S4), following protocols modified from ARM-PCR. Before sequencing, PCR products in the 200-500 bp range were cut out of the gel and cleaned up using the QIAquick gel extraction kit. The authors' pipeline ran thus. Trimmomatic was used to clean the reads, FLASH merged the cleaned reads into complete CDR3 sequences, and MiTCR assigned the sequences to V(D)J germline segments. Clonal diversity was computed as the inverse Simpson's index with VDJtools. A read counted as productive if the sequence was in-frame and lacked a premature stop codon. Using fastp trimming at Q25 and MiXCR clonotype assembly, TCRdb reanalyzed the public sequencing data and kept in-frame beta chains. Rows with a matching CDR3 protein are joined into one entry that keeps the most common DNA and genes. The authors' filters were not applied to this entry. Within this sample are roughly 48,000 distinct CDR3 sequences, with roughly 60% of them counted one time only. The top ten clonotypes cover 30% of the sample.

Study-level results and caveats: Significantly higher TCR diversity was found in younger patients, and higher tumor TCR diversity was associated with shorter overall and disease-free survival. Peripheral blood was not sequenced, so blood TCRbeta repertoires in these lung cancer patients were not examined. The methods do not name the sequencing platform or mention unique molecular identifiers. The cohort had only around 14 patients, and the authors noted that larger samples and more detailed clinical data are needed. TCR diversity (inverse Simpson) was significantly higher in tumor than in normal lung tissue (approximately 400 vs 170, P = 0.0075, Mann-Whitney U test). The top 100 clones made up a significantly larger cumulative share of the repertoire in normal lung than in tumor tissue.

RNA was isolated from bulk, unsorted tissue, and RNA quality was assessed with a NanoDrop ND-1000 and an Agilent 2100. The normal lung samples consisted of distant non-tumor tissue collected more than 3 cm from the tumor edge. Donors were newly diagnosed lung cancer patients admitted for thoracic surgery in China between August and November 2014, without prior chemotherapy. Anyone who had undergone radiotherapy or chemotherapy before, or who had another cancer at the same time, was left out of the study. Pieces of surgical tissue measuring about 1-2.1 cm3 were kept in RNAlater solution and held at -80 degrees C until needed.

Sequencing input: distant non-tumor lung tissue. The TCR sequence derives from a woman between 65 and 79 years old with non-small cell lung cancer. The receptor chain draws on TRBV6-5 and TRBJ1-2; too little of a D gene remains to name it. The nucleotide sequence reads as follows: TGTGCCAGCAGTTACTCGCTGATGGAAAACTATGGCTACACCATC. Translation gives CASSYSLMENYGYTI.